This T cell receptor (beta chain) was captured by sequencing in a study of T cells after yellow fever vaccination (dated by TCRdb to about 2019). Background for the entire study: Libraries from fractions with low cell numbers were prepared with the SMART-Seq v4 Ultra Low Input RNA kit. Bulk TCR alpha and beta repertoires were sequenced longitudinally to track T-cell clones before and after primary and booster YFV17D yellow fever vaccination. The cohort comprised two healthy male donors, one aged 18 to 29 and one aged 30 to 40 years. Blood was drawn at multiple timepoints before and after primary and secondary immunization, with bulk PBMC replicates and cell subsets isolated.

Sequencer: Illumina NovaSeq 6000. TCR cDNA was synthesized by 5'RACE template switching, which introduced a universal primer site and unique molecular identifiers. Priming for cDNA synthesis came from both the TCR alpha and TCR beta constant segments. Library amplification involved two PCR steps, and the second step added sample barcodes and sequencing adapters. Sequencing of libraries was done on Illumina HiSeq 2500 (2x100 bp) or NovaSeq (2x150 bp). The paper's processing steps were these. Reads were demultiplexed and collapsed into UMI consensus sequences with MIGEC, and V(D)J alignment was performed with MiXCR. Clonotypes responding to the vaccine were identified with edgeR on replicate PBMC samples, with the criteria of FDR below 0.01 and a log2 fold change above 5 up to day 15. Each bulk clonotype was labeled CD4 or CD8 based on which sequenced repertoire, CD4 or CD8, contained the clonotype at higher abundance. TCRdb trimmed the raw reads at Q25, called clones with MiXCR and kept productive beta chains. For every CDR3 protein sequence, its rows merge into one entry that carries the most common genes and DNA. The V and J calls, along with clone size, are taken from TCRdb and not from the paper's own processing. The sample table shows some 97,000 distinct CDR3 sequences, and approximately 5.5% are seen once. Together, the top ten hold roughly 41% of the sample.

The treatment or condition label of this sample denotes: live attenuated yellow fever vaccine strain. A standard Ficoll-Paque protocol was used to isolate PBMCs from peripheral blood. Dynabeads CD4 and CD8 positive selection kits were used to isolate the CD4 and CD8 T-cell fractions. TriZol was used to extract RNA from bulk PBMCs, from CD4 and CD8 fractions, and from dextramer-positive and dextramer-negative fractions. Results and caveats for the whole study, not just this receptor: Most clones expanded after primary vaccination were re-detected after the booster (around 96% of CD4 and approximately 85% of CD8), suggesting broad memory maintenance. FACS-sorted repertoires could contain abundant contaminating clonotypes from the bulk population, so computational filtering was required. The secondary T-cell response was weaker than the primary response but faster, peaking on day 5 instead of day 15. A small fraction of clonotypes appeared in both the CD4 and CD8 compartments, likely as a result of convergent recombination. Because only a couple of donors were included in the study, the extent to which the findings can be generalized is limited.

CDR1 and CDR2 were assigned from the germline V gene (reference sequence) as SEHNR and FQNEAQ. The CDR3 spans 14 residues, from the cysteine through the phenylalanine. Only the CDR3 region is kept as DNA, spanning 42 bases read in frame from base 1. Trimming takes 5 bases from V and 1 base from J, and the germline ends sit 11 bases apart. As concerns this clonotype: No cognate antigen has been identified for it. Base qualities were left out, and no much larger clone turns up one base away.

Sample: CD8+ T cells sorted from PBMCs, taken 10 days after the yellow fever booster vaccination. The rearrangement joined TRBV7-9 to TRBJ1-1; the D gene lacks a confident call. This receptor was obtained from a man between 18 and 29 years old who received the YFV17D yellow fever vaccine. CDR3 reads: CASSVPERNTEAFF. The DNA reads TGTGCCAGCAGCGTTCCGGAAAGGAACACTGAAGCTTTCTTT.